Listed below are T cell receptor beta chains from one sample, sequenced in a study of OX40 agonist ivuxolimab in advanced cancers. The repertoire was sequenced with immunoSEQ multiplex PCR; TCRdb's copy has only in-frame clones and lacks some. The data show 70,000 to 90,000 clones, about 91% seen once. This sample comprised CD4+ or CD8+ T cells sorted from blood, obtained in a trial of the OX40 agonist ivuxolimab. Source of these receptors: an adult with an advanced solid tumor such as melanoma, head and neck, liver or kidney cancer. Each CDR3 is given with its conserved first and last residue. Fields, in order: V gene, D gene, clone size, J gene, CDR3 DNA, CDR3 protein. A D gene is named only where the DNA matches it firmly. A clone size is listed for some rows: how often the clone was seen (once, few, many), or a class if it is expanded.

v_call: TRBV7-9; d_call: NA; clone_size: NA; j_call: TRBJ1-2; cdr3_nt: TGTGCCAGCAGCCGCGACAGTCTAAACTATGGCTACACCTTC; cdr3_aa: CASSRDSLNYGYTF
v_call: TRBV10-3; d_call: TRBD1; clone_size: NA; j_call: TRBJ1-1; cdr3_nt: TGTGCCGTGGGACAGGGGGCGCTCACTGAAGCTTTCTTT; cdr3_aa: CAVGQGALTEAFF
v_call: TRBV9; d_call: NA; clone_size: few; j_call: TRBJ1-2; cdr3_nt: TGTGCCAGCAGCGTAGAACAGTCCTTCTATGGCTACACCTTC; cdr3_aa: CASSVEQSFYGYTF
v_call: TRBV5-1; d_call: NA; clone_size: once; j_call: TRBJ2-7; cdr3_nt: TGCGCCAGCAGCTTGGTGGAAAACGAGCAGTACTTC; cdr3_aa: CASSLVENEQYF
v_call: TRBV10-2; d_call: NA; clone_size: NA; j_call: TRBJ1-6; cdr3_nt: TGCGCCAGCAGTGAGTTTCCCACGAGGCCCCTCCACTTT; cdr3_aa: CASSEFPTRPLHF
v_call: TRBV9; d_call: NA; clone_size: NA; j_call: TRBJ2-5; cdr3_nt: TGTGCCAGCAGCGCTCGGACCGGCCAAGAGACCCAGTACTTC; cdr3_aa: CASSARTGQETQYF
v_call: TRBV2; d_call: TRBD1; clone_size: NA; j_call: TRBJ2-2; cdr3_nt: TGTGCCAGCGGAAGGGGGCCCGGGGAGCTGTTTTTT; cdr3_aa: CASGRGPGELFF
v_call: TRBV7-6; d_call: NA; clone_size: NA; j_call: TRBJ2-2; cdr3_nt: TGTGCCAGCAGCAACCTTCCGTGGCCGGCGAACACCGGGGAGCTGTTTTTT; cdr3_aa: CASSNLPWPANTGELFF
v_call: TRBV28; d_call: NA; clone_size: NA; j_call: TRBJ1-1; cdr3_nt: TGTGCCAGCAGTTTAGGAACAGGCCTGAACACTGAAGCTTTCTTT; cdr3_aa: CASSLGTGLNTEAFF
v_call: TRBV15; d_call: NA; clone_size: NA; j_call: TRBJ2-4; cdr3_nt: TGTGCCACCAGCAGAGTTGTAGGCAAAAACATTCAGTACTTC; cdr3_aa: CATSRVVGKNIQYF
v_call: TRBV5-1; d_call: TRBD2; clone_size: NA; j_call: TRBJ2-7; cdr3_nt: TGCGCCAGCAGTTCTAGCGGGGGGGCCCAATACGAGCAGTACTTC; cdr3_aa: CASSSSGGAQYEQYF
v_call: TRBV19; d_call: TRBD1; clone_size: NA; j_call: TRBJ2-7; cdr3_nt: TGTGCCAGTAGCAAGGGACAGCAATACGAGCAGTACTTC; cdr3_aa: CASSKGQQYEQYF
v_call: TRBV6-1; d_call: NA; clone_size: NA; j_call: TRBJ2-2; cdr3_nt: TGTGCCAGCAGCCCACAGGGTCTGGCCGGGGAGCTGTTTTTT; cdr3_aa: CASSPQGLAGELFF
v_call: TRBV18; d_call: TRBD1; clone_size: NA; j_call: TRBJ1-3; cdr3_nt: TGTGCCAGCTCACCTACGACAGGGGAGGTCGGAAACACCATATATTTT; cdr3_aa: CASSPTTGEVGNTIYF
v_call: TRBV2; d_call: NA; clone_size: NA; j_call: TRBJ1-6; cdr3_nt: TGTGCCAGCAAGAGGATATCCTATAATTCACCCCTCCACTTT; cdr3_aa: CASKRISYNSPLHF
v_call: TRBV5-1; d_call: NA; clone_size: NA; j_call: TRBJ2-1; cdr3_nt: TGCGCCAGCAGCTTGTGGAAGGATGAGCAGTTCTTC; cdr3_aa: CASSLWKDEQFF
v_call: TRBV28; d_call: NA; clone_size: NA; j_call: TRBJ2-5; cdr3_nt: TGTGCCAGCAGTTTAGCGCTCGGACGGACGGAGACCCAGTACTTC; cdr3_aa: CASSLALGRTETQYF
v_call: TRBV9; d_call: TRBD2; clone_size: NA; j_call: TRBJ2-3; cdr3_nt: TGTGCCAGCAGCGTAGCTAGCGGGAGGGCGGGCACAGATACGCAGTATTTT; cdr3_aa: CASSVASGRAGTDTQYF
v_call: TRBV7-9; d_call: NA; clone_size: once; j_call: TRBJ1-5; cdr3_nt: TGTGCCAGCAGCCTGGGAACAGCCTTATTGAGCAATCAGCCCCAGCATTTT; cdr3_aa: CASSLGTALLSNQPQHF
v_call: TRBV19; d_call: TRBD1; clone_size: NA; j_call: TRBJ2-6; cdr3_nt: TGTGCCAGTAGACTACAGGGGGCTGGGGCCAACGTCCTGACTTTC; cdr3_aa: CASRLQGAGANVLTF
v_call: TRBV5-1; d_call: NA; clone_size: NA; j_call: TRBJ2-5; cdr3_nt: TGCGCCAGCAGCTTCGTAAAAGAGACCCAGTACTTC; cdr3_aa: CASSFVKETQYF
v_call: TRBV2; d_call: NA; clone_size: NA; j_call: TRBJ1-1; cdr3_nt: TGTGCCAGCAGAAGGGACACCCGAAACACTGAAGCTTTCTTT; cdr3_aa: CASRRDTRNTEAFF